These 21 T cell receptor beta chains share one sample of origin, sequenced in a study of technical replicates of blood from a handful of donors (TCRdb year 2017). Library method: the immunoSEQ multiplex PCR assay. TCRdb limited this immuneACCESS table to in-frame rearrangements with V and J called. A share of clones is missing; checked studies link under half to unresolved V genes, and the rest is unexplained. The sample includes around 83,000 clones, with approximately 91% observed a single time. About 0.4% of the sample goes to the ten largest clones. The sample comprised T cells isolated from PBMCs. The receptors were sampled from a human donor in good health. Some clones in this sample may be carry-over from other donors' samples.

The chain employs TRBV11-2 and TRBJ2-2, with D perhaps TRBD1 (6 bases). Germline CDR1 and CDR2: SGHAT and FQNNGV. CDR3 length: 13 residues. Trimming left V 5 bases short and J 6 bases short, with 10 bases between. The CDR3, as DNA: TGTGCCAGCAGCGAACAGGGCCCCGGGGAGCTGTTTTTT. This sequence encodes CASSEQGPGELFF.

Here the CDR3 DNA reads TGTGCCAGCAGTTTTTATCCCTACAATGAGCAGTTCTTC. Translated: CASSFYPYNEQFF. The chain carries TRBV27 and TRBJ2-1; D ambiguous. The CDR3 is 13 amino acids. Looked up from germline, CDR1 is MNHEY and CDR2 is SMNVEV (reference sequence). Trimming removed 3 bases at V and 2 bases at J, with 5 bases between.

In its sample, this clone was seen a few times. This sequence joins TRBV6-5 and TRBJ1-1; D ambiguous. The V and J ends lost 2 bases and 1 base respectively, with 8 bases between them. CDR1 and CDR2 from the germline V gene are MNHEY and SVGAGI. This CDR3 spans 14 amino acids. CDR3 sequence (DNA): TGTGCCAGCAGTTACGAGACTGAGAACACTGAAGCTTTCTTT. This sequence encodes CASSYETENTEAFF.

The chain links TRBV6-1 to TRBJ1-5, with D maybe TRBD1 (5 bases). This CDR3 spans 15 amino acids. The germline V and J ends were trimmed by 6 bases and 0 bases, with 12 bases remaining between them. CDR1 is MNHNS and CDR2 is SASEGT in the germline V gene. In DNA form, the CDR3 reads TGTGCCAGCAGCGCCGATGGGGCTAGCAATCAGCCCCAGCATTTT. Amino acid sequence: CASSADGASNQPQHF.

This chain links TRBV4-3 with TRBJ2-5; D perhaps matches TRBD1 (5 bases). The V gene lost 0 bases and the J gene lost 3 bases, with 5 bases spanning the gap. Germline assignment: CDR1 LGHNA and CDR2 YSLEER. CDR3 length: 13 residues. CDR3 region: CASSQDREETQYF. The CDR3 DNA reads TGCGCCAGCAGCCAAGACAGGGAAGAGACCCAGTACTTC.

The chain couples TRBV9 to TRBJ1-2; D is unclear. Trimming removed 2 bases from V and 6 bases from J, with 11 bases in between. This CDR3 contains 13 residues. Germline CDR1 is SGDLS and CDR2 is YYNGEE. The CDR3 here is CASSVREKNGYTF. The CDR3 DNA reads as TGTGCCAGCAGCGTGAGGGAAAAGAATGGCTACACCTTC.

J is TRBJ2-7 and V is TRBV5-1; TRBD2 aligns across 10 bases. Germline V CDR1 and CDR2: SGHRS, YFSETQ. Germline trimming cut 2 bases from V and 0 bases from J; bases unmatched to any gene: 2. The CDR3 runs to 15 residues. The CDR3 region has the DNA TGCGCCAGCAGCTTCGGGACTAGCGCCTCCTACGAGCAGTACTTC. Protein product: CASSFGTSASYEQYF.

The chain carries TRBV7-2 and TRBJ1-2; D might be TRBD1 (5 bases). This CDR3 is built from 12 residues. Germline V lookup: CDR1 SGHTA, CDR2 FQGNSA. Trimming shortened V by 1 base and J by 8 bases, and 8 bases separated the two germline ends. The CDR3 DNA reads TGTGCCAGCAGCTTAGTCAGGGAAGGCTACACCTTC. Amino acids: CASSLVREGYTF.

The chain joins TRBV4-1 to TRBJ1-2, with 11 bases identical to TRBD1. Trimming removed 0 bases from V and 6 bases from J; junction bases left unmatched: 6. This CDR3 is built from 16 residues. Germline CDR1 MGHRA, CDR2 YSYEKL. The CDR3, as DNA: TGCGCCAGCAGCCAAGATTTGATGGACAGGGGGCATGGCTACACCTTC. Translated, it gives CASSQDLMDRGHGYTF.

V and J are TRBV4-1 and TRBJ2-2; 9 nucleotides agree with TRBD1. V was clipped by 5 bases and J by 7 bases; unmatched bases: 8. The CDR3 loop spans 15 amino acids. Germline V lookup: CDR1 MGHRA, CDR2 YSYEKL. CDR3 residues: CASSSYRGRGGELFF. The DNA for the CDR3 is TGCGCCAGCAGCTCCTACAGGGGGCGCGGCGGGGAGCTGTTTTTT.

The rearrangement uses TRBV5-1 and TRBJ2-5; TRBD2 is a possible D gene (6 bases). With 2 bases removed from V and 4 bases from J, the gap between germline ends came to 18 bases. The CDR3 is made up of 16 amino acids. Germline V gene lookup returns CDR1 SGHRS and CDR2 YFSETQ. Written as DNA, the CDR3 is TGCGCCAGCAGCTTCCTACCCAGGGAGGTAGGAGAGACCCAGTACTTC. It translates to CASSFLPREVGETQYF.

The chain uses TRBV4-1 and TRBJ1-1; possibly TRBD1 for D (6 bases). CDR3 length: 15 residues. V dropped 1 base and J dropped 4 bases, with 13 bases sitting between them. Germline values: CDR1 MGHRA, CDR2 YSYEKL. CDR3 coding DNA: TGCGCCAGCAGCCAAGGTAAAGAAGGGGGCACTGAAGCTTTCTTT. This gives the protein CASSQGKEGGTEAFF.

This clone was detected a few times. One junction end disagrees with the germline gene, perhaps due to a read error. The gene calls are TRBV9 and TRBJ2-1; no clear D. This CDR3 has 10 residues. Germline values: CDR1 SGDLS, CDR2 YYNGEE. The CDR3 sequence is CASSVSPPIF. CDR3 DNA: TGTGCCAGCAGCGTATCCCCTCCTATCTTC.

This chain uses TRBV7-3 with TRBJ2-1; TRBD2 agrees at 11 bases. There are 16 residues in the CDR3. Germline CDR1 SGHTA, CDR2 FQGTGA. Trimming removed 2 bases from V and 5 bases from J; junction bases left unmatched: 5. In DNA form, the CDR3 reads TGTGCCAGCAGCTTAGATCTGGGACTAGCGGACAATGAGCAGTTCTTC. It yields the protein CASSLDLGLADNEQFF. Drawing the rest from reference TRBV7-3 and TRBJ2-1, the complete variable domain is GAGVSQTPSNKVTEKGKYVELRCDPISGHTALYWYRQSLGQGPEFLIYFQGTGAADDSGLPNDRFFAVRPEGSVSTLKIQRTERGDSAVYLCASSLDLGLADNEQFFGPGTRLTVL.

The V call is TRBV4-1, the J call TRBJ1-2, with D unresolved. The CDR3 has 16 residues. V was trimmed by 1 base and J by 0 bases, leaving 12 bases between them. Germline V gene lookup returns CDR1 MGHRA and CDR2 YSYEKL. CDR3 amino acids: CASSQGGPQANYGYTF. The DNA for the CDR3 is TGCGCCAGCAGCCAAGGCGGTCCCCAAGCTAACTATGGCTACACCTTC.

The chain uses TRBV5-1 and TRBJ2-7; 7 nucleotides agree with TRBD2. The V gene's germline CDR1 is SGHRS and CDR2 YFSETQ. This CDR3 has 14 residues. V gave up 4 bases and J gave up 4 bases; unmatched junction bases: 8. CDR3 protein: CASSGGLGTYEQYF. As DNA, the CDR3 is TGCGCCAGCAGCGGAGGACTAGGAACGTACGAGCAGTACTTC.

CDR3 sequence: CATVPTGDSYNEQFF. The CDR3 nucleotides read TGTGCCACCGTACCCACAGGGGACTCCTACAATGAGCAGTTCTTC. The chain joins TRBV19 to TRBJ2-1, with TRBD1 matching 7 bases. This CDR3 comprises 15 residues. Germline loops: CDR1 LNHDA, CDR2 SQIVND (reference sequence). Trimming removed 10 bases from V and 0 bases from J; junction bases left unmatched: 9.

The rearrangement uses TRBV4-2 and TRBJ2-1; D is ambiguous. The V end lost 3 bases, the J end lost 5 bases, and 14 bases lay between the germline ends. Germline CDR1 LGHNA, CDR2 YNFKEQ. This CDR3 is 15 amino acids long. The CDR3 here is CASSHFSDGNNEQFF. CDR3 in DNA: TGTGCCAGCAGCCATTTCAGCGACGGAAACAATGAGCAGTTCTTC.

The chain couples TRBV5-4 to TRBJ1-2; TRBD1 matches at 9 bases. This CDR3 has 16 amino acids. The trim removed 4 bases at V and 8 bases at J, leaving 15 bases unmatched. Germline CDR1 and CDR2: SGHNT and YYREEE (reference sequence). In nucleotides, the CDR3 is TGTGCCAGCAGCGGGGGACAGGGAATGACAGGAGGCGGCTACACCTTC. Translating it yields CASSGGQGMTGGGYTF.

This clone has a single count. The chain recombines TRBV6-5 with TRBJ2-5; 8 bases fit TRBD2. The CDR3 sequence is 15 residues long. Germline CDR1 and CDR2: MNHEY and SVGAGI. J lost 2 bases, V lost 6 bases, and 8 bases had no gene match. The CDR3 coding sequence is TGTGCCAGCAGGGGACTAGACAGGTCGCAAGAGACCCAGTACTTC. The encoded protein is CASRGLDRSQETQYF.

This chain links TRBV5-5 with TRBJ2-7; maybe TRBD2 (6 bases). Trimming shortened V by 3 bases and J by 2 bases, and 12 bases separated the two germline ends. This CDR3 region has 14 residues. Germline V lookup: CDR1 SGHKS, CDR2 YYEKEE (reference sequence). The CDR3, as DNA: TGTGCCAGCAGCTATTGGCTAGCGACCTACGAGCAGTACTTC. Amino acids: CASSYWLATYEQYF.